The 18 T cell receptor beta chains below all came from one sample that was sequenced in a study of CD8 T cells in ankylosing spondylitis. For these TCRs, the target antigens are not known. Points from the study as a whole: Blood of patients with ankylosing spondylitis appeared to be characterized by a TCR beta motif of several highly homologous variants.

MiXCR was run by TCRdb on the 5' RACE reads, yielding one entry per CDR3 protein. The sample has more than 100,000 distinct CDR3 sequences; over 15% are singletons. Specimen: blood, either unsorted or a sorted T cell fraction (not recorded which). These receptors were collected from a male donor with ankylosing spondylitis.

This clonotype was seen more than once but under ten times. The CDR3 DNA sequence: TGTGCCAGCAGCTTCAAAACAGGGGCCTGGACTAATGAAAAACTGTTTTTT. The encoded protein is CASSFKTGAWTNEKLFF. The chain carries TRBV7-9 and TRBJ1-4; 7 bases are shared with TRBD1. Trimming cost V 3 bases and J 2 bases; bases outside gene matches: 9. The germline V gene encodes CDR1 SEHNR and CDR2 FQNEAQ (reference sequence). The CDR3 is made up of 17 amino acids.

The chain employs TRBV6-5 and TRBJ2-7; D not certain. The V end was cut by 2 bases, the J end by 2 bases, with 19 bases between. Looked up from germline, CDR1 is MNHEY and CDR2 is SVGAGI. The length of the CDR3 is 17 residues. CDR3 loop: CASSYPRKKGSTYEQYF. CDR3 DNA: TGTGCCAGCAGTTACCCGCGAAAAAAGGGTTCGACCTACGAGCAGTACTTC.

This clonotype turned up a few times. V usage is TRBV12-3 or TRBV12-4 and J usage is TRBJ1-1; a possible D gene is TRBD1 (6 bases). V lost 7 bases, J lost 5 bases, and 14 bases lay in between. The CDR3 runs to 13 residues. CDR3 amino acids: CASIPTGGTEAFF. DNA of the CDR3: TGTGCCAGCATCCCGACAGGAGGGACTGAAGCTTTCTTT.

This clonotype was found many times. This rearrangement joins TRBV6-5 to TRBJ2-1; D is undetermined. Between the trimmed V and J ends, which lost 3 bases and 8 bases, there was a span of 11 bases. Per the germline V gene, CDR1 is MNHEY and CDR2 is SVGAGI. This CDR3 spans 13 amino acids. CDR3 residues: CASSYQARDEQFF. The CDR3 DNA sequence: TGTGCCAGCAGTTATCAAGCTAGGGATGAGCAGTTCTTC.

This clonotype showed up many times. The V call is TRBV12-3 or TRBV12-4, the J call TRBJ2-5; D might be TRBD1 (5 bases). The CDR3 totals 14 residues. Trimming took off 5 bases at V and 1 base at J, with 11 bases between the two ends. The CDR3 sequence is CASSKNRGQETQYF. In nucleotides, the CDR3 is TGTGCCAGCAGTAAGAATAGGGGCCAAGAGACCCAGTACTTC.

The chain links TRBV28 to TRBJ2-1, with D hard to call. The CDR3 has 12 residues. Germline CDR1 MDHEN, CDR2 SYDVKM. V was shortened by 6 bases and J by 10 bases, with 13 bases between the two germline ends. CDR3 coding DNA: TGTGCCAGCAGCCCGGCGGCCGGGGAGCAGTTCTTC. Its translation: CASSPAAGEQFF.

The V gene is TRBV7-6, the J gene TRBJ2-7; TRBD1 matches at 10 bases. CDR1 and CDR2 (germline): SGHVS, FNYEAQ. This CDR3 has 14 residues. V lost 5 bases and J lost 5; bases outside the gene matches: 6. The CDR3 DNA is TGTGCCAGCAGCGTCGGACAGGGGGTCGACGAGCAGTACTTC. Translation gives CASSVGQGVDEQYF.

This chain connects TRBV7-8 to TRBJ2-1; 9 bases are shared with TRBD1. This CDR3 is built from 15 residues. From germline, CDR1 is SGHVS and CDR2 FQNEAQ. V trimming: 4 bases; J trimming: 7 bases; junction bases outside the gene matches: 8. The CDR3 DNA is TGTGCCAGCAGCTCCGGGACAGGGTTAGTAAATGAGCAGTTCTTC. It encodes CASSSGTGLVNEQFF.

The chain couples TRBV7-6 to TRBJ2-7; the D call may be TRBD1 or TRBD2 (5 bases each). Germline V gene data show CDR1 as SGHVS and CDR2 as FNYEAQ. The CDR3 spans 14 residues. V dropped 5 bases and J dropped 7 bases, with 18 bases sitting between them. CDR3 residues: CASSPVLGAREQYF. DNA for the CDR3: TGTGCCAGCAGCCCCGTTCTCGGGGCGCGGGAGCAGTACTTC.

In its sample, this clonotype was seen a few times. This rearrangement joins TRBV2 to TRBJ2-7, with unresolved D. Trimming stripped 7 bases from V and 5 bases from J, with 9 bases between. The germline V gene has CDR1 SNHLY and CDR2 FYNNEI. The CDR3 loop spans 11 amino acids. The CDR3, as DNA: TGTGCCAGCATGGGCATCGACGAGCAGTACTTC. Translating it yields CASMGIDEQYF.

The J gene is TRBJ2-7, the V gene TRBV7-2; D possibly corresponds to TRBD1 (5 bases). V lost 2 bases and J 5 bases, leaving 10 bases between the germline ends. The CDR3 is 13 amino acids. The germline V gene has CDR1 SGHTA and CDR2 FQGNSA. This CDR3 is CASSLLGADEQYF. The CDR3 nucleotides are TGTGCCAGCAGCTTATTAGGGGCCGACGAGCAGTACTTC.

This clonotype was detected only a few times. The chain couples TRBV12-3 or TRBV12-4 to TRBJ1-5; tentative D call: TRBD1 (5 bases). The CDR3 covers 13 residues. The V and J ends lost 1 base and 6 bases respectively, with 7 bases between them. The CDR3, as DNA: TGTGCCAGCAGTTTAGGGGGGAGTCAGCCCCAGCATTTT. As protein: CASSLGGSQPQHF.

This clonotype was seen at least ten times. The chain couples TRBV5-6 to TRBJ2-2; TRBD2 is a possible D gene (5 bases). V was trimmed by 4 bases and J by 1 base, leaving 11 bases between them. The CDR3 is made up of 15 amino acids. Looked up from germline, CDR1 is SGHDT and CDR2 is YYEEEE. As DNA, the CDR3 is TGTGCCAGCAGCCTGACGGGGATGAACACCGGGGAGCTGTTTTTT. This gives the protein CASSLTGMNTGELFF.

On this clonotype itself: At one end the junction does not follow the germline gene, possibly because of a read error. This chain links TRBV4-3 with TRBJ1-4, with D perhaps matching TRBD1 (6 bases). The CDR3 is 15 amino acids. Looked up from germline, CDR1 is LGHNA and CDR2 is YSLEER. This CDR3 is CASSQGVGTSYSADF. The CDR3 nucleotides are TGCGCCAGCAGCCAAGGAGTCGGGACAAGCTACTCTGCCGATTTT.

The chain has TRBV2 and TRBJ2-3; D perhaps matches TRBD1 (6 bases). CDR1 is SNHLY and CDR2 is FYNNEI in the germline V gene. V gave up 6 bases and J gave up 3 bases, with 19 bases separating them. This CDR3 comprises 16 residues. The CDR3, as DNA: TGTGCCAGCAGCGACCCCACGGACAGACCAACAGATACGCAGTATTTT. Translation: CASSDPTDRPTDTQYF.

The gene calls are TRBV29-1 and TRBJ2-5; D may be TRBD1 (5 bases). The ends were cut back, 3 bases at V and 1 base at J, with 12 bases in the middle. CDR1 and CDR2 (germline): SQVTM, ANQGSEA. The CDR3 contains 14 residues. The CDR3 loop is CSVEIVGAQETQYF. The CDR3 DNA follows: TGCAGCGTTGAGATAGTAGGGGCCCAAGAGACCCAGTACTTC.

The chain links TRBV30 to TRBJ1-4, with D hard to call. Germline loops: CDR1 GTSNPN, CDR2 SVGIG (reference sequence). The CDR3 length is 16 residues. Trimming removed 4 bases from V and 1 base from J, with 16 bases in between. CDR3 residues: CAWNTEGAETNEKLFF. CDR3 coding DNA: TGTGCCTGGAATACTGAGGGAGCGGAAACTAATGAAAAACTGTTTTTT.

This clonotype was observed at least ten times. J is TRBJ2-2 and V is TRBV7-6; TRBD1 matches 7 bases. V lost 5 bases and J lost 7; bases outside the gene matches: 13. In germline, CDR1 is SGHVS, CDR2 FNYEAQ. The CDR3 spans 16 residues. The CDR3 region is CASSLSTGEGDGELFF. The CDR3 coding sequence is TGTGCCAGCAGCCTAAGCACAGGGGAAGGGGACGGGGAGCTGTTTTTT.